This paragraph covers one T cell receptor (beta chain) sequence. This clone's antigen is unknown. No qualities accompany the bases; no much larger clone lies one base away. This entry belongs to a study of shared clonotypes between healthy human individuals (dated by TCRdb to the early 2020s). For the study in its entirety: A couple of women and three men aged 18 to 49 years were included in the cohort. Different laboratories and diverse techniques were used to prepare libraries and sequence TCR repertoires, to increase sequencing depth and limit assay-specific biases. For each donor, CD4 naive and CD4 memory were each given three plates, CD8 naive was given two plates, and CD8 memory was given one plate. Between about 0.85 and 9.5 billion PBMCs per donor were obtained by leukapheresis. Blood TCR repertoires of a handful of healthy adults were deeply sequenced to estimate repertoire size and the extent of clonotype sharing between individuals.

The donors were healthy, HIV-negative adults who had no recently reported acute infections or vaccinations. Only Caucasian adults living in Nashville, Tennessee, USA were represented among the donors. CD4+ T cells were enriched through magnetic negative selection, after which naive cells were positively selected on CD45RA and the remaining negative fraction served as the memory subset. After blood collection by leukapheresis, PBMCs were isolated using Ficoll-Histopaque density gradient centrifugation and then cryopreserved in the vapor phase of liquid nitrogen. Analytical flow cytometry was used to check the purity and quantity of each magnetically sorted T cell population. Genomic DNA was isolated from each sorted fraction and quantified by UV absorbance on a Nanodrop 2000c. Sequences SGHNT (CDR1) and YYREEE (CDR2) are obtained from the germline V gene (reference sequence). Deletion took 5 bases off V and 2 bases off J, with a span of 14 bases between the germline ends. Measured from the cysteine to the phenylalanine, the CDR3 is 14 residues long. The retained sequence is limited to the CDR3, 42 bases, with the frame set at the first base.

Using the deep immunoSEQ assay, TCR CDR3 regions were amplified from genomic DNA by multiplex PCR. Extracted genomic DNA from each cell subset was distributed evenly across all wells of several immunoSEQ 96-well plates, and each plate was treated as a replicate. For sorted subsets, approximately 190 ng genomic DNA, equal to some 28,000 T cell genomes, was loaded into each replicate PCR. Purified libraries were quantified with a Qubit 3.0 fluorometer, sized on a Bioanalyzer 2100, and re-quantified with the KAPA Library Quantification kit. Each immunoSEQ 96-well plate was sequenced on its own single-read 150-cycle Illumina NextSeq 550 flow cell. The original methods were these. Because the immunoSEQ output included only junctional sequences and no quality scores, the filtering could not be the same as the filtering used for full-length reads. Sequences were annotated with PyIR, a Python wrapper for IgBLAST v1.9, using IMGT germline references to assign V/J genes and CDR3. Reads with weak V/J assignments (E-value above 1e-6), missing CDR3, stop codons, out-of-frame junctions, or ambiguous translated residues were removed. V3J clonotypes were defined as sequences sharing an identical inferred V gene, J gene, and CDR3 amino acid sequence. The percentage overlap between two repertoires was calculated by dividing the number of shared unique clonotypes by the size of the smaller repertoire. RTK rarefaction, the Chao1 estimator, and Recon v2.1 estimates of unobserved clonotypes were used to assess repertoire richness. For all TCRbeta clonotypes obtained by the gDNA method from a few donors, generation probabilities were computed with OLGA. In TCRdb, the immuneACCESS table is reduced to in-frame sequences with V and J assigned. These tables do not hold every clone; where another copy was compared, an unresolved V gene accounts for under half, and the others remain unexplained. That table supplies the V and J calls and clone size; D and trimming were determined from the DNA. This sample is represented by 1.6 million or so clones; approximately 96% of them were singletons. The ten largest account for roughly 1.2% of the sample.

Broader findings and caveats from the paper: Compared with non-shared clonotypes, clonotypes shared by all four sorted-subset donors had higher generation probabilities. Sampling was restricted to blood, and TCR repertoires in tissues likely differ from the TCR repertoires found in blood. Because the study included only a small number of donors, the genetic and exposure-history diversity represented was limited. Naive subsets generally had larger estimated clonotype richness than memory subsets. Incomplete sequencing was indicated by rarefaction of sorted-subset datasets, despite the large sequencing depth. When a few donors were compared, the shared fraction of clonotypes was about 5% for naive CD4, roughly 3.4% for naive CD8, 2% to 2.5% for memory CD4, and about 0.36% for memory CD8. Based on pairwise subsampling, the degree of clonotype sharing among donors was expected to be affected by sequencing depth.

The rearrangement joined TRBV5-4 to TRBJ2-7; TRBD2 could be the D gene, as 7 bases match. The sample was naive CD4+ T cells sorted from blood. The cell subset or site label, read with the paper, signifies: CD45RA+ positively selected. This sequence was found in a man in his thirties or forties in good health. The CDR3 is CASRGGPGTYEQYF. The nucleotide sequence is TGTGCCAGCAGGGGGGGGCCAGGGACCTACGAGCAGTACTTC.